What follows describes a single T cell receptor (beta chain). Data came from immunoSEQ multiplex PCR; TCRdb stores just in-frame clones and leaves some out. There are roughly 70,000 clones in the sample; about 88% occur only once, and less than 3.5% lies in the top ten. CDR1 and CDR2 (germline): SGHRS, YFSETQ. V was pared by 1 base and J by 7 bases, with 8 bases of the junction left unmatched. This CDR3 spans 15 amino acids. The sample is drawn from a study of T cell clones after liver transplantation. At the level of the study: Samples came from ITN030ST, which attempted immunosuppression withdrawal within 2 years of liver transplantation. Patients counted as tolerant after at least one year off all immunosuppression, enzymes not exceeding twice normal.

The rearrangement joins TRBV5-1 to TRBJ2-7; 10 bases match TRBD1. The receptor comes from a human donor who received a liver transplant. This specimen consisted of CD4+ T cells from blood, obtained before liver transplant. The CDR3 DNA follows: TGCGCCAGCAGCTTGCGCGGGACAGGGGCTCGGGAGCAGTACTTC. It is translated as CASSLRGTGAREQYF.